The clone carrying this T cell receptor beta chain was seen once. Its antigen remains unknown. These data come from a study of T cell responses to AZD1222 COVID-19 vaccine. Whole-study context: Pooling was applied to second doses at about 4 or about 12 weeks. General study points: Donors, mostly white British, included more females; clonal diversity was possibly underestimated. Mapped onto spike, vaccine-associated CD4 TCRs spanned it and were dominant at 160-218 and 743-854. Repertoire sampling occurred only after the peak T cell response.

Trimming shortened V by 1 base and J by 6 bases, and 8 bases separated the two germline ends. CDR1 SGHTA and CDR2 FQGNSA come from the germline V gene. The CDR3 has 13 amino acids. The assay was immunoSEQ multiplex PCR, and TCRdb's table has in-frame clones only and misses some. The sample contains more than 75,000 clones, under 90% of which appear only once. The rearrangement joins TRBV7-2 to TRBJ2-3; D uncertain. This specimen consisted of peripheral blood, obtained on day 0 of AZD1222 vaccination. The TCR comes from an adult in good health. The CDR3: CASSLGPLDTQYF. DNA of the CDR3: TGTGCCAGCAGCTTAGGCCCTCTCGATACGCAGTATTTT.